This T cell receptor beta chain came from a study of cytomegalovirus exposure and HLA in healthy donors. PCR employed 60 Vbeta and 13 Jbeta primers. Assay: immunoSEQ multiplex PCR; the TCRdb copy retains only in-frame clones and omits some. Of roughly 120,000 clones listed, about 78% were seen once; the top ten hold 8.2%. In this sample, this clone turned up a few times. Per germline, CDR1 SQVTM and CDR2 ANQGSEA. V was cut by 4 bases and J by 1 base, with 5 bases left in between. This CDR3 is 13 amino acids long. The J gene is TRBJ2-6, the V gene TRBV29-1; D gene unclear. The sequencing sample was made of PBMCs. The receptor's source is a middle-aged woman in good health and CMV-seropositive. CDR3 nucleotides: TGCAGCGTTGGCGATTCTGGGGCCAACGTCCTGACTTTC. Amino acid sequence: CSVGDSGANVLTF.